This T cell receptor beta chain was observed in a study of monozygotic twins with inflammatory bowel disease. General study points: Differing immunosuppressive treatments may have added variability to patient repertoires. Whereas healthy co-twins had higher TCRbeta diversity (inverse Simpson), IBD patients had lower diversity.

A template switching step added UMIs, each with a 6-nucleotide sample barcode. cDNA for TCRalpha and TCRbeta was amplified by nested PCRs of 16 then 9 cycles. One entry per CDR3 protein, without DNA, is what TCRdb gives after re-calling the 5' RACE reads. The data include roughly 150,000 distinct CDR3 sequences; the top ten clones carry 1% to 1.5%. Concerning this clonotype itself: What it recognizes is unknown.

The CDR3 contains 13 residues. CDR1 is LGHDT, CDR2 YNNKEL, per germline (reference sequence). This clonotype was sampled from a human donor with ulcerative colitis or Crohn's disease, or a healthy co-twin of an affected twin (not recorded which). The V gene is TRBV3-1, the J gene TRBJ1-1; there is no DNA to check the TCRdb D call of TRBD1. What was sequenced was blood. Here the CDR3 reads CASSQEDRSASFF.